The entry below gives a single T cell receptor (beta chain) sequence along with its context. This clone occurred a few times. This clone's antigen is unknown. Per-nucleotide qualities are absent, and no much larger clonotype sits a single base away. The High Capacity cDNA Reverse Transcription Kit was used to reverse transcribe all of the isolated RNA, meaning that expressed TCRB transcripts were what got sequenced. Deep immunoSEQ sequencing was applied to naive, central memory and regulatory T cell samples, giving an average of roughly 3.5 million total reads per sample. After sorted cells were lysed in RLT buffer, RNA was extracted with DNase-treated RNeasy Micro or Mini kits, with the choice depending on cell number. To prevent cross-contamination, every cell subset was processed on its own, while patient and healthy donor samples were processed together. The immunoSEQ multiplex PCR was used to amplify TCRB sequences from cDNA, generating 87-bp fragments that spanned the CDR3 region. Amplicons were sequenced on the Illumina HiSeq platform. On the authors' methods: Synthetic template baselines were used to correct PCR bias computationally, reads within Hamming distance 2 were collapsed, and singletons that could not be merged were discarded. Reads were aligned against IMGT to assign V, D and J genes, CDR3 length and insertions or deletions at six rearrangement sites. Within each subset, clonotype counts were normalized to sorted cell number, and only after that were true diversity and Gini coefficients computed with the tcR R package. The overlap coefficient, calculated on TCRB nucleotide sequences, was used to measure repertoire sharing. TCRdb mirrors the immuneACCESS table, restricted to in-frame sequences. Some clones are absent from its copies; in checked studies, under half trace to an unresolved V gene, and the reason for the others is unknown. V and J calls and clone size are copied from that table; D and trimming were computed from the DNA. For this sample there are around 160,000 clones; approximately 9% appear just once. The top ten constitute under 0.65% of the sample.

The sample belongs to a study of beta chain features in type 1 diabetes (dated 2018 in TCRdb). General notes on the study: Patients and healthy donors did not differ in mean age, gender distribution, total cell number or subset yield. A total of roughly 99,000,000 sorted cells were examined across all samples, and the number of cells per subset was strongly correlated with RNA yield. In the study, TCRB repertoires of sorted circulating CD4+ T cell subsets from recently diagnosed type 1 diabetes patients were compared with those of matched healthy donors. Regulatory and stem cell-like memory subsets were isolated from only 8 patients and roughly 8 healthy donors, whereas naive and central memory subsets came from all 30 or so donors. The research as a whole found: Naive, central memory and regulatory TCRB repertoires appeared to be more alike among patients than among healthy donors. In all four CD4+ subsets, TCRB CDR3 length was moderately but significantly shorter in type 1 diabetes patients. Shorter templates might be favored by PCR, yet because patient and control samples were amplified and corrected together, any such skew would affect both groups equally. Because small numbers of individuals were included in the HLA sub-analyses, any influence of HLA type on TCRB rearrangement was left unresolved. At VDJ recombination sites, type 1 diabetes patients had fewer insertions and more deleted nucleotides, which implies abnormalities in thymic rearrangement. Because cDNA was sequenced instead of genomic DNA, highly expressing activated cells could be over-represented, though the groups showed no difference in activation or CD3 levels.

V sheds 0 bases and J sheds 8 bases, leaving 13 bases between their ends. The CDR3 runs 15 residues from the cysteine to the phenylalanine. The entry retains the CDR3 DNA only, 45 bases that are in frame from base 1. CDR1 and CDR2 are read off the germline V gene as MNHEY and SVGAGI. Each donor gave one peripheral blood draw, averaging approximately 0.11 L, which was collected into heparinised tubes. A BD FACSAria II was used to sort naive, central memory, regulatory and stem cell-like memory CD4+ T cells with a panel that included CD45RO, CCR7, CD25, CD127, CD95 and CD27. Purity was above 98% for every sorted population. Right away, PBMCs were isolated by Lymphoprep density gradient centrifugation and were stained directly, with no culture step. So that batch effects would be minimized, each experiment stained and sorted samples in pairs, pairing one healthy donor with one patient.

This receptor chain uses TRBV6-5 and TRBJ1-4; the best D guess is TRBD1, with 6 bases matching. Sample: central memory CD4+ T cells from blood. This receptor was obtained from a woman aged 18-29 years with type 1 diabetes. The CDR3 is CASSYSPGAGEKLFF. In nucleotides, the sequence is TGTGCCAGCAGTTACTCGCCAGGGGCAGGGGAAAAACTGTTTTTT.